This T cell receptor (beta chain) was retrieved from a study of blood T cell repertoires in COVID-19. This clone has a single count. Methods used by the authors: Nucleated cell counts were estimated from reference gene primer amplification. TCRdb keeps only in-frame clones here, not all; method: immunoSEQ multiplex PCR. V and J calls and clone size are copied from that table; D and trimming were computed from the DNA. Of 200,000 to 250,000 clones listed, around four fifths are singletons. In germline, CDR1 is KGHSH, CDR2 LQKENI. The CDR3 is 17 amino acids. V gave up 3 bases and J gave up 2 bases, with 20 bases separating them.

Specimen: peripheral blood. J is TRBJ2-7 and V is TRBV18; D uncertain. This TCR derives from an elderly woman with active or convalescent COVID-19. The CDR3 nucleotides are TGTGCCAGCTCACCCCAAGAATCCACCATCTCGGCCTACGAGCAGTACTTC. This sequence encodes CASSPQESTISAYEQYF.